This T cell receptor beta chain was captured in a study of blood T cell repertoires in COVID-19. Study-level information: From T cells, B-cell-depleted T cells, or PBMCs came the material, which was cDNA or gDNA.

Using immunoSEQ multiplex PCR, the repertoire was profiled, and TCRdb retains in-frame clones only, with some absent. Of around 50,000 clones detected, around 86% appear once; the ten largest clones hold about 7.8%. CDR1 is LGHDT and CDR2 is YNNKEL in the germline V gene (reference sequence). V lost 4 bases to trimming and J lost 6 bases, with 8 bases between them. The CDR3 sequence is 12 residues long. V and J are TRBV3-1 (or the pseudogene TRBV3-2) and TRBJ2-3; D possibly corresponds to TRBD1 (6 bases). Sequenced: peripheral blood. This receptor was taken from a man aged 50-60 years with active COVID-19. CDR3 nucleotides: TGTGCCAGCAGCCCTCAGGGGGATACGCAGTATTTT. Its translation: CASSPQGDTQYF.